This TCR beta chain originates from a study of T cells in women clearing cervical HPV infection. On the study more broadly: Controls gave blood once infection was undetectable; cases at lesion identification.

TCRdb's copy holds only in-frame clones and misses some; the assay was immunoSEQ multiplex PCR. Here the sample table reports tens of thousands of clones. Points on this clone: Coverage ceases 3 residues before the CDR3 finishes, and the germline J gene fills in the end.

There are 16 residues in the CDR3. Germline V gene data show CDR1 as SGHTA and CDR2 as FQGTGA. The origin of this receptor is a woman aged 18-70 years with a cervical HPV16 infection that either progressed to CIN3+ or cleared (not recorded which). The V and J genes are TRBV7-3 and TRBJ1-2; no clear D gene. The sample comprised blood buffy coat. CDR3 protein: CASSLLRTLKPNDYTF. The CDR3 bases that were read are TGTGCCAGCAGCTTACTGCGCACCCTAAAACCAAATGAC.